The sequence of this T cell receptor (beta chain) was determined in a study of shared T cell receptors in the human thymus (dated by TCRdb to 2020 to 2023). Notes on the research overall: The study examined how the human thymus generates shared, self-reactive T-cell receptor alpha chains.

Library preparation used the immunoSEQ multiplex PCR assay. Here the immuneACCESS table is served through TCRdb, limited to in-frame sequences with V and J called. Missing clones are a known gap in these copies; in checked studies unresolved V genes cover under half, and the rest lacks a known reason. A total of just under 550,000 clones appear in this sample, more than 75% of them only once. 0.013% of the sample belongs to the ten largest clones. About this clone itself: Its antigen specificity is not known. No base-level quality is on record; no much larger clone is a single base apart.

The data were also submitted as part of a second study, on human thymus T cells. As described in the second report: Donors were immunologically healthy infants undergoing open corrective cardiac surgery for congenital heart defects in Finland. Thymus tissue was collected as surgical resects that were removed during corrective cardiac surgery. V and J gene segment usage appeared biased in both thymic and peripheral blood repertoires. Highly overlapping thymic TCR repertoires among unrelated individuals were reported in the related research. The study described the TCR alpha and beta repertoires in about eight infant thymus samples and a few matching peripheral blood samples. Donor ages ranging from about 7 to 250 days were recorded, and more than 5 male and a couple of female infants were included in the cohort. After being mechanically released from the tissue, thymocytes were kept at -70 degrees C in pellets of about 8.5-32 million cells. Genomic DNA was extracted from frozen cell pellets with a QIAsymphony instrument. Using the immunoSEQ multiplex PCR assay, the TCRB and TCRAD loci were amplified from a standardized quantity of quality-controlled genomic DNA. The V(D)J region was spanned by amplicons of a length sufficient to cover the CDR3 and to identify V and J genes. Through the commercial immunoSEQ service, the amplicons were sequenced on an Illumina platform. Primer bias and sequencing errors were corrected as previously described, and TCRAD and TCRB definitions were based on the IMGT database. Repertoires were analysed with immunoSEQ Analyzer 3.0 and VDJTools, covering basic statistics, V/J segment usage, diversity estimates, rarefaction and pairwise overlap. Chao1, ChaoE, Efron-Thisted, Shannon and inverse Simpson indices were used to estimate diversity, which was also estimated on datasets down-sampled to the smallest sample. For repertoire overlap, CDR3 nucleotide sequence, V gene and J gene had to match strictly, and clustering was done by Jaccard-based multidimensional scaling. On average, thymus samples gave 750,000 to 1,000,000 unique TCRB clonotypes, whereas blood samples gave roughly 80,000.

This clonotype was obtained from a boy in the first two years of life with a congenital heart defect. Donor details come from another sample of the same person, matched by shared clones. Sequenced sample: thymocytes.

The base sequence is TGTGCCAGCTCACCAAAACAGCTTAATCAGCCCCAGCATTTT. This yields the protein CASSPKQLNQPQHF. The chain is encoded by TRBV18 joined to TRBJ1-5; the D gene assignment is ambiguous. V loses 2 bases of germline sequence and J loses 4 bases, and the interval between the two ends is 9 bases. Based on the germline V gene, the CDR1 and CDR2 sequences are KGHSH and LQKENI. The CDR3 covers 14 residues, taking in both the cysteine and the phenylalanine. Here the CDR3 DNA is all that survives: 42 bases in frame from base 1.